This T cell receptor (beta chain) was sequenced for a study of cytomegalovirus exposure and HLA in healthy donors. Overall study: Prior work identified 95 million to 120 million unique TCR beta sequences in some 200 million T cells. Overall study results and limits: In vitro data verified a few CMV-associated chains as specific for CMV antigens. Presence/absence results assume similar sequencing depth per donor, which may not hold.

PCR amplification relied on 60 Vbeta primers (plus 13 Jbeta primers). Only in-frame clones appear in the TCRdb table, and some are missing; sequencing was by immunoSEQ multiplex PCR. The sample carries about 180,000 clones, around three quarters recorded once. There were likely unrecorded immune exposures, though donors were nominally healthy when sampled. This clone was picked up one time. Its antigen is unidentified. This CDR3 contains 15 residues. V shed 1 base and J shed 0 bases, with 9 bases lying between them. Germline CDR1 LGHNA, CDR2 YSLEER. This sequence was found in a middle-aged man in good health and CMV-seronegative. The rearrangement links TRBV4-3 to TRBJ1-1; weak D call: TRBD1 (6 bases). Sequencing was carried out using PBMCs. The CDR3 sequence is CASSQVDSLNTEAFF. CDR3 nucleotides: TGCGCCAGCAGCCAAGTGGACAGTTTGAACACTGAAGCTTTCTTT.